The 10 T cell receptor beta chains reported below all come from one sample, sequenced in a study of blood T cell repertoires in COVID-19. Sequenced by immunoSEQ multiplex PCR; TCRdb stores in-frame clones only, minus some. The data contain approximately 250,000 clones, approximately 80% of them singletons. Sequencing was carried out using peripheral blood. The receptors shown here come from a woman aged 60-70 years with active or convalescent COVID-19.

The rearrangement joins TRBV7-2 to TRBJ2-1, with TRBD2 matching 9 bases. The CDR3 contains 16 residues. After removal of 2 bases from V and 5 bases from J, the junction contained 7 bases not matched to a gene. Germline CDR1 reads SGHTA; CDR2 reads FQGNSA. The CDR3 loop reads CASSLMSGGPHNEQFF. The CDR3 region has the DNA TGTGCCAGCAGCTTAATGAGCGGGGGGCCCCACAATGAGCAGTTCTTC.

This rearrangement joins TRBV3-1 (or the pseudogene TRBV3-2) to TRBJ2-5; D may be TRBD1 (5 bases). Germline CDR1 is LGHDT and CDR2 is YNNKEL (reference sequence). This CDR3 is 12 amino acids long. The CDR3 DNA follows: TGTGGAAGCCGAGACAGACAAGAGACCCAGTACTTC. This codes for CGSRDRQETQYF.

This clone has a handful of counts. The chain uses TRBV4-2 and TRBJ2-3; TRBD2 aligns across 11 bases. From germline, CDR1 is LGHNA and CDR2 YNFKEQ. The V gene end was trimmed by 4 bases and the J gene end by 1 base; junction bases not matched to a gene: 7. The CDR3 is made up of 17 amino acids. This CDR3 is CASSPIPGLAGTDTQYF. CDR3 in DNA: TGTGCCAGCAGCCCAATACCGGGACTAGCGGGCACAGATACGCAGTATTTT.

This chain connects TRBV2 to TRBJ1-1; D not resolved. Per germline, CDR1 SNHLY and CDR2 FYNNEI. With 0 bases removed from V and 5 bases from J, the gap between germline ends came to 16 bases. The CDR3 runs 16 residues. CDR3 sequence (DNA): TGTGCCAGCAGTGAAGCGCCTCCTCGAACCAGGACTGAAGCTTTCTTT. Its translation: CASSEAPPRTRTEAFF.

The chain joins TRBV9 to TRBJ1-2, with TRBD1 matching over 9 bases. Germline values: CDR1 SGDLS, CDR2 YYNGEE. The CDR3 runs 14 residues. The junction had 4 bases not matched to a gene; V was cut back by 3 bases and J by 4 bases. CDR3 in DNA: TGTGCCAGCAGCGAGGGACAGGGTCGCTATGGCTACACCTTC. This translates into CASSEGQGRYGYTF.

In this sample, this clone turned up once. The chain is built from TRBV7-8 and TRBJ2-5, with a tentative D call TRBD2 (5 bases). This CDR3 contains 15 residues. Germline CDR1 is SGHVS and CDR2 is FQNEAQ. Trimming left V 1 base short and J 5 bases short, with 14 bases between. The CDR3 reads CASSLGASPGETQYF. The CDR3 nucleotides read TGTGCCAGCAGCTTAGGGGCTAGCCCGGGGGAGACCCAGTACTTC.

The J gene is TRBJ1-5, the V gene TRBV19, with D perhaps TRBD1 (6 bases). The germline gives CDR1 LNHDA, CDR2 SQIVND (reference sequence). The V and J ends lost 0 bases and 5 bases respectively, with 8 bases between them. CDR3 size: 14 residues. CDR3 protein: CASSIDTGYQPQHF. The CDR3 region has the DNA TGTGCCAGTAGTATAGACACAGGGTATCAGCCCCAGCATTTT.

This clone was picked up a small number of times. In the same sample, other DNA sequences code for this CDR3. V and J are TRBV3-1 (or the pseudogene TRBV3-2) and TRBJ2-3, with 7 bases identical to TRBD2. This CDR3 is 16 amino acids long. V trimming: 0 bases; J trimming: 1 base; junction bases outside the gene matches: 4. CDR1 and CDR2 from the germline V gene are LGHDT and YNNKEL (reference sequence). CDR3 region: CASSQEGLAGTDTQYF. The CDR3 DNA is TGTGCCAGCAGCCAAGAGGGGCTAGCGGGCACAGATACGCAGTATTTT.

The chain carries TRBV19 and TRBJ1-1; 10 nucleotides align to TRBD1. The CDR3 consists of 18 residues. Trimming removed 5 bases from V and 2 bases from J; junction bases left unmatched: 14. Germline V gives CDR1 LNHDA, CDR2 SQIVND (reference sequence). This chain's CDR3 is CASSPSDRGLRGNTEAFF. The CDR3 DNA reads as TGTGCCAGTAGTCCCTCGGACAGGGGGTTGCGTGGAAACACTGAAGCTTTCTTT.

This clone has a single count. CDR3 loop: CASSLDRVAGGLYEQYF. In DNA form, the CDR3 reads TGTGCCAGCAGCTTAGACAGGGTCGCGGGAGGGCTTTACGAGCAGTACTTC. This chain links TRBV7-8 with TRBJ2-7; 9 bases match TRBD2. The CDR3 loop spans 17 amino acids. After removal of 1 base from V and 4 bases from J, the junction contained 11 bases not matched to a gene. Germline CDR1 SGHVS, CDR2 FQNEAQ.